These T cell receptor beta chains were read from a single sample in a study of T cell repertoires in cytomegalovirus infection. Which antigens these TCRs recognize remains unknown. TCRdb ran MiXCR on the reads and lists one entry per CDR3 protein. The repertoire includes around 300,000 distinct CDR3 sequences, roughly 21% of them detected once, and roughly 19% sits in the top ten. The sequencing used cultured PBMCs, collected from culture after CMV antigen stimulation. All receptors derive from a human donor in good health (CMV status not recorded). Some clones in this sample may be carry-over from other donors' samples. Each CDR3 is given with its conserved first and last residue. Each record gives: clone size, V gene, D gene, J gene, CDR3 protein, CDR3 DNA. A D gene is named only where the DNA matches it firmly. The size of a clone is reported for some rows only, either as once, few or many, or as a class for expanded clones.

clone size: few
V gene: TRBV9
D gene: NA
J gene: TRBJ2-7
CDR3 protein: CASSGGWRGEQYF
CDR3 DNA: TGTGCCAGCAGCGGAGGGTGGCGGGGCGAGCAGTACTTC

clone size: NA
V gene: TRBV4-3
D gene: TRBD1
J gene: TRBJ2-1
CDR3 protein: CASSQAAGGPYNEQFF
CDR3 DNA: TGCGCCAGCAGCCAAGCGGCAGGGGGACCCTACAATGAGCAGTTCTTC

clone size: few
V gene: TRBV19
D gene: TRBD1
J gene: TRBJ2-5
CDR3 protein: CASSTDDREETQYF
CDR3 DNA: TGTGCCAGTAGCACCGACGACAGGGAAGAGACCCAGTACTTC

clone size: NA
V gene: TRBV6-2/TRBV6-3
D gene: TRBD2
J gene: TRBJ2-2
CDR3 protein: CASSYFSREGHGTGELFF
CDR3 DNA: TGTGCCAGCAGTTACTTCTCGCGGGAGGGCCACGGAACCGGGGAGCTGTTTTTT

clone size: many
V gene: TRBV7-2
D gene: NA
J gene: TRBJ1-2
CDR3 protein: CASSFPRDDLGYTF
CDR3 DNA: TGTGCCAGCAGCTTTCCCCGGGACGATCTTGGCTACACCTTC

clone size: NA
V gene: TRBV18
D gene: TRBD1
J gene: TRBJ1-2
CDR3 protein: CASSPSPGTEYGYTF
CDR3 DNA: TGTGCCAGCTCACCATCCCCCGGGACAGAATATGGCTACACCTTC

clone size: NA
V gene: TRBV7-2
D gene: TRBD2
J gene: TRBJ2-5
CDR3 protein: CASSLIRLAGQETQYF
CDR3 DNA: TGTGCCAGCAGCTTAATACGCCTAGCGGGACAAGAGACCCAGTACTTC

clone size: NA
V gene: TRBV2
D gene: TRBD2
J gene: TRBJ2-1
CDR3 protein: CASSWTSQTYNEQFF
CDR3 DNA: TGTGCCAGCAGTTGGACTAGCCAAACCTACAATGAGCAGTTCTTC

clone size: few
V gene: TRBV7-4
D gene: NA
J gene: TRBJ1-2
CDR3 protein: CASSSDVDYGYTF
CDR3 DNA: TGTGCCAGCAGCTCGGATGTGGACTATGGCTACACCTTC

clone size: NA
V gene: TRBV20-1
D gene: NA
J gene: TRBJ1-1
CDR3 protein: CSASSTNTEAFF
CDR3 DNA: TGCAGTGCTAGTAGTACTAACACTGAAGCTTTCTTT

clone size: NA
V gene: TRBV12-3/TRBV12-4
D gene: NA
J gene: TRBJ2-3
CDR3 protein: CASSLGARTDTQYF
CDR3 DNA: TGTGCCAGCAGTTTGGGGGCCCGCACAGATACGCAGTATTTT

clone size: NA
V gene: TRBV19
D gene: TRBD2
J gene: TRBJ2-7
CDR3 protein: CASKQGLRGSYEQYF
CDR3 DNA: TGTGCCAGTAAGCAGGGACTACGCGGGAGCTACGAGCAGTACTTC

clone size: NA
V gene: TRBV5-4
D gene: NA
J gene: TRBJ1-2
CDR3 protein: CASSLRGINYGYTF
CDR3 DNA: TGTGCCAGCAGCTTGCGGGGGATTAACTATGGCTACACCTTC

clone size: NA
V gene: TRBV10-1
D gene: TRBD2
J gene: TRBJ2-5
CDR3 protein: CASSESNGRAGGTQYF
CDR3 DNA: TGCGCCAGCAGTGAGTCGAACGGGAGGGCCGGAGGGACCCAGTACTTC

clone size: NA
V gene: TRBV7-3
D gene: NA
J gene: TRBJ2-1
CDR3 protein: CASSLLGPASNEQFF
CDR3 DNA: TGTGCCAGCAGCCTTCTAGGACCAGCGAGCAATGAGCAGTTCTTC

clone size: once
V gene: TRBV19
D gene: NA
J gene: TRBJ1-1
CDR3 protein: CASNDEGDTEAFF
CDR3 DNA: TGTGCCAGTAACGACGAAGGGGACACTGAAGCTTTCTTT

clone size: NA
V gene: TRBV7-9
D gene: NA
J gene: TRBJ2-7
CDR3 protein: CASRGSSYEQYF
CDR3 DNA: TGTGCCAGCAGGGGGAGCTCCTACGAGCAGTACTTC

clone size: NA
V gene: TRBV7-3
D gene: NA
J gene: TRBJ1-4
CDR3 protein: CASSFQGSEHEKLFF
CDR3 DNA: TGTGCCAGCAGCTTCCAGGGGTCCGAGCATGAAAAACTGTTTTTT

clone size: many
V gene: TRBV7-2
D gene: NA
J gene: TRBJ1-2
CDR3 protein: CASSLGQIYGYTF
CDR3 DNA: TGTGCCAGCAGCTTAGGGCAGATATATGGCTACACCTTC

clone size: NA
V gene: TRBV19
D gene: NA
J gene: TRBJ2-1
CDR3 protein: CASSMPPLAGNSYNEQFF
CDR3 DNA: TGTGCCAGTAGTATGCCCCCTCTCGCGGGAAACTCTTACAATGAGCAGTTCTTC